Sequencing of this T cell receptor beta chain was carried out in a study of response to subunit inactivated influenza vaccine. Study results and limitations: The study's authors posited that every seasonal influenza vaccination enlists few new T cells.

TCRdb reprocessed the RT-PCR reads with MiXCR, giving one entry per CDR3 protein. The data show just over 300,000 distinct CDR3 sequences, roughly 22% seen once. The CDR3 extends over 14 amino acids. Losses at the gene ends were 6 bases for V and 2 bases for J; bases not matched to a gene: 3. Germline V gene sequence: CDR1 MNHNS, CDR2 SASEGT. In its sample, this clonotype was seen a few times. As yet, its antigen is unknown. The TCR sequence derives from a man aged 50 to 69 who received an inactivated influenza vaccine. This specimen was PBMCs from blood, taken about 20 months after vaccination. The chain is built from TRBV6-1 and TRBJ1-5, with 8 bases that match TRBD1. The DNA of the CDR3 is TGTGCCAGCAGCAACAGGGGGGGCAATCAGCCCCAGCATTTT. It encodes CASSNRGGNQPQHF.